Below, 18 T cell receptor beta chains from the same sample are listed, as sequenced in a study of chemoradiotherapy in HPV16-positive cancers. Some clones are missing from TCRdb's copy, which holds only in-frame ones; the method was immunoSEQ multiplex PCR. This sample has approximately 17,000 clones, with about nine tenths found just once. The sequencing used blood, collected from a patient who underwent chemoradiotherapy. These TCRs come from a human donor with HPV-associated anogenital cancer.

The chain carries TRBV10-3 and TRBJ2-1; 10 bases match TRBD2. Trimming took 10 bases from V and 0 from J; bases not matched to a gene: 6. The germline gives CDR1 ENHRY, CDR2 SYGVKD. The CDR3 consists of 15 residues. The CDR3 protein is CATDSSGSSYNEQFF. The CDR3 nucleotides read TGTGCCACCGATTCTAGCGGGAGCTCCTACAATGAGCAGTTCTTC.

In DNA form, the CDR3 reads TGTGCCAGCAGTTTGACAGGGCCCGCCGGGGAGCTGTTTTTT. This gives the protein CASSLTGPAGELFF. This sequence joins TRBV6-5 and TRBJ2-2; 7 nucleotides agree with TRBD1. Germline V gene sequence: CDR1 MNHEY, CDR2 SVGAGI. V lost 4 bases and J lost 6; bases outside the gene matches: 5. CDR3 length: 14 amino acids.

The V and J genes are TRBV7-2 and TRBJ2-3; no firm D call. Looked up from germline, CDR1 is SGHTA and CDR2 is FQGNSA. Deletions cut 2 bases from V and 8 bases from J, with 11 bases between. CDR3 length: 13 residues. The CDR3, as DNA: TGTGCCAGCAGCTTAAGCAGGTCTGGTACGCAGTATTTT. Its translation: CASSLSRSGTQYF.

The rearrangement links TRBV6-4 to TRBJ1-5, with no clear D. This CDR3 is built from 13 residues. V lost 6 bases and J lost 4, with 10 bases in between. CDR1 MRHNA and CDR2 SNTAGT come from the germline V gene. CDR3 in amino acids: CASRAGPNQPQHF. CDR3 DNA sequence: TGTGCCAGCAGGGCTGGGCCGAATCAGCCCCAGCATTTT.

V gene TRBV10-3 combines with J gene TRBJ1-2, with unresolved D. The V gene's germline CDR1 is ENHRY and CDR2 SYGVKD. The CDR3 contains 10 residues. V lost 10 bases and J 8 bases, leaving 11 bases between the germline ends. The CDR3: CATQGTGYTF. The CDR3 DNA sequence: TGTGCCACCCAAGGAACGGGCTACACCTTC.

The chain combines TRBV18 with TRBJ2-7; D is unresolved. The germline V and J ends were trimmed by 2 bases and 5 bases, with 10 bases remaining between them. This CDR3 is 13 amino acids long. Germline-derived CDR1 and CDR2 are KGHSH and LQKENI. DNA of the CDR3: TGTGCCAGCTCACCAGTAGCAGAACACGAGCAGTACTTC. Translating it yields CASSPVAEHEQYF.

The chain employs TRBV6-5 and TRBJ2-1; D uncertain. V shed 7 bases and J shed 10 bases, with 11 bases lying between them. The length of the CDR3 is 11 residues. Germline loops: CDR1 MNHEY, CDR2 SVGAGI. The CDR3 spells CASTQGREQFF. The DNA for the CDR3 is TGTGCCAGCACCCAAGGGCGGGAGCAGTTCTTC.

This clone occurred a few times. The CDR3 nucleotides are TGTGCCTGGAGTGTATCCAGCTACGAGCAGTACTTC. This encodes CAWSVSSYEQYF. V gene TRBV30 combines with J gene TRBJ2-7, with D unresolved. There are 12 residues in the CDR3. Trimming removed 0 bases at V and 3 bases at J, with 6 bases between. Germline V CDR1 and CDR2: GTSNPN, SVGIG (reference sequence).

The chain combines TRBV5-5 with TRBJ2-1, with D possibly called TRBD1 or TRBD2 (5 bases each). Germline-derived CDR1 and CDR2 are SGHKS and YYEKEE (reference sequence). The CDR3 runs 12 residues. With 4 bases removed from V and 8 bases from J, the gap between germline ends came to 10 bases. For the CDR3, the DNA is TGTGCCAGCAGCGGGACGAGCGATGAGCAGTTCTTC. It codes for CASSGTSDEQFF.

The V and J genes are TRBV10-3 and TRBJ1-2; D is uncertain. This CDR3 spans 12 amino acids. CDR1 is ENHRY and CDR2 is SYGVKD in the germline V gene. V lost 7 bases and J 4 bases, leaving 10 bases between the germline ends. The CDR3 reads CAINAEGYGYTF. Here the CDR3 DNA reads TGTGCCATCAACGCGGAGGGCTATGGCTACACCTTC.

This clone was found once. The V call is TRBV11-2, the J call TRBJ2-7, with 9 bases aligning to TRBD1. The CDR3 spans 15 residues. The germline CDR1 and CDR2 sequences are SGHAT and FQNNGV. Trimming at V came to 4 bases and at J to 5 bases, leaving 9 bases not matched to a gene. CDR3 sequence (DNA): TGTGCCAGCAGCTGGGTGGGGGACAGGGAAAACGAGCAGTACTTC. This gives the protein CASSWVGDRENEQYF.

The V call is TRBV5-4, the J call TRBJ2-1, with a tentative D call TRBD2 (6 bases). The CDR3 consists of 13 residues. Per germline, CDR1 SGHNT and CDR2 YYREEE (reference sequence). Trimming took 0 bases from V and 5 from J, leaving 6 bases between them. The CDR3 nucleotides are TGTGCCAGCAGCTTGGGACTAGACAATGAGCAGTTCTTC. Translation: CASSLGLDNEQFF.

The genes are TRBV20-1 and TRBJ2-3; D is possibly TRBD2 (5 bases). The CDR3 covers 8 residues. The germline CDR1 and CDR2 sequences are DFQATT and SNEGSKA (reference sequence). V lost 7 bases and J 15 bases, leaving 11 bases between the germline ends. In DNA form, the CDR3 reads TGCAGTGTGTCTCGGGGATATTTT. Translated: CSVSRGYF.

About this clone itself: Relative to the germline gene, one junction end is altered; a read error may explain this. The chain is built from TRBV7-7 and TRBJ2-5; 15 bases match TRBD2. Germline assignment: CDR1 SSHAT and CDR2 FNYEAQ (reference sequence). The CDR3 is 16 residues long. The CDR3 sequence is CASSLGLAGGQETQYF. CDR3 DNA sequence: TGTGCTAGCAGCTTAGGACTAGCGGGGGGGCAAGAGACCCAGTACTTC.

CDR3 sequence: CATDWERGGKNEQFF. The CDR3 region has the DNA TGCGCCACCGACTGGGAGCGGGGGGGCAAAAATGAGCAGTTCTTC. The chain couples TRBV23-1 to TRBJ2-1; TRBD2 matches 10 bases. TRBV23-1 is an ORF, and what it does is uncertain. The J segment lost 7 bases and the V segment lost 10 bases, leaving 13 bases of the junction unmatched. The CDR3 is 15 amino acids.

The V and J genes are TRBV2 and TRBJ2-7; 9 nucleotides match TRBD2. Germline V lookup: CDR1 SNHLY, CDR2 FYNNEI. The CDR3 contains 14 residues. V lost 6 bases and J lost 3; bases outside the gene matches: 6. For the CDR3, the DNA is TGTGCCAGCAGCCCACTAGCGGGCATCTACGAGCAGTACTTC. This codes for CASSPLAGIYEQYF.

The CDR3 protein is CASSSLGGRNGYTF. The CDR3, as DNA: TGTGCCAGCAGCTCGCTGGGGGGGCGGAACGGCTACACCTTC. V gene TRBV7-6 combines with J gene TRBJ1-2; the D gene is possibly TRBD1 (6 bases). Germline V gives CDR1 SGHVS, CDR2 FNYEAQ. This CDR3 comprises 14 residues. Trimming shortened V by 4 bases and J by 8 bases, and 17 bases separated the two germline ends. The entire variable domain, with the rest obtained from reference TRBV7-6 and TRBJ1-2, is as follows: GAGVSQSPRYKVTKRGQDVALRCDPISGHVSLYWYRQALGQGPEFLTYFNYEAQQDKSGLPNDRFSAERPEGSISTLTIQRTEQRDSAMYRCASSSLGGRNGYTFGSGTRLTVV.

The gene calls are TRBV4-1 and TRBJ1-4; the match to TRBD1 covers 9 bases. Looked up from germline, CDR1 is MGHRA and CDR2 is YSYEKL. The CDR3 totals 17 residues. V shed 4 bases and J 4 bases; nucleotides not matched to a gene: 10. CDR3 in amino acids: CASSPQGQGLGNEKLFF. In nucleotides, the CDR3 is TGCGCCAGCAGCCCACAGGGACAGGGTCTTGGTAATGAAAAACTGTTTTTT.